Listed below are T cell receptor beta chains from one sample, sequenced in a study of cytomegalovirus exposure and HLA in healthy donors. Using immunoSEQ multiplex PCR, the repertoire was profiled, and TCRdb retains in-frame clones only, with some absent. The table has approximately 100,000 clones, around 85% seen once. Material: PBMCs. The receptors originated from a man aged 35 to 55 in good health and CMV-seropositive. CDR3s include the opening cysteine and the closing phenylalanine or tryptophan. The order of the fields is clone size, D gene, J gene, V gene, CDR3 protein, CDR3 DNA. A D gene is named only where the DNA matches it firmly. Only part of the rows carry a size: once, few, many, or a class if the clone is expanded.

NA,NA,TRBJ1-2,TRBV11-2,CASSSTDPGQRYGYTF,TGTGCCAGCAGCTCAACTGACCCCGGACAGCGCTATGGCTACACCTTC
few,NA,TRBJ2-7,TRBV15,CATATGSSYEQYF,TGTGCCACCGCGACGGGGAGCTCCTACGAGCAGTACTTC
few,NA,TRBJ2-5,TRBV15,CATSTRYQETQYF,TGTGCCACCAGCACGCGGTACCAAGAGACCCAGTACTTC
NA,TRBD1,TRBJ2-7,TRBV5-1,CASSLAAGGNEQYF,TGCGCCAGCAGCTTGGCGGCAGGGGGAAACGAGCAGTACTTC
NA,TRBD1,TRBJ1-6,TRBV5-4,CASSLGGQGKVVRDSPLHF,TGTGCCAGCAGCCTGGGGGGACAGGGAAAGGTGGTACGGGATTCACCCCTCCACTTT
NA,TRBD2,TRBJ2-3,TRBV4-1,CASSPRAGGPTDTQYF,TGCGCCAGCAGCCCCCGAGCGGGGGGGCCAACAGATACGCAGTATTTT
NA,NA,TRBJ2-7,TRBV10-1,CASSDGGAGSSSYEQYF,TGCGCCAGCAGTGATGGGGGAGCGGGCAGTAGCTCCTACGAGCAGTACTTC
once,NA,TRBJ2-1,TRBV29-1,CSVRGSYSYNEQFF,TGCAGCGTTAGAGGGTCGTACTCCTACAATGAGCAGTTCTTC
NA,NA,TRBJ2-3,TRBV9,CASSVGLAHTDTQYF,TGTGCCAGCAGCGTAGGCCTAGCCCACACAGATACGCAGTATTTT
NA,NA,TRBJ1-1,TRBV27,CASSPRQVMNTEAFF,TGTGCCAGCAGTCCCAGACAGGTAATGAACACTGAAGCTTTCTTT
NA,NA,TRBJ2-5,TRBV2,CASSERSGRETQYF,TGTGCCAGCAGTGAAAGGTCAGGGAGGGAGACCCAGTACTTC
NA,TRBD1,TRBJ2-7,TRBV2,CASSVAQGGAYEQYF,TGTGCCAGCAGTGTAGCACAGGGGGGAGCGTACGAGCAGTACTTC
NA,TRBD2,TRBJ2-3,TRBV5-1,CASSSGLAGRGADTQYF,TGCGCCAGCAGTTCAGGACTAGCGGGCAGGGGGGCAGATACGCAGTATTTT
NA,NA,TRBJ2-3,TRBV14,CASSQAGGTDTQYF,TGTGCCAGCAGCCAAGCGGGAGGCACAGATACGCAGTATTTT
NA,NA,TRBJ1-6,TRBV21-1,CASSLHPGQGKSSYNSPLHF,TGTGCCAGCAGCCTCCACCCGGGACAGGGGAAGAGCTCCTATAATTCACCCCTCCACTTT
NA,TRBD1,TRBJ1-2,TRBV7-9,CASSLAWDRGRGYTF,TGTGCCAGCAGCTTAGCGTGGGACAGAGGTCGAGGCTACACCTTC
few,TRBD1,TRBJ2-2,TRBV10-3,CAISGGLAGELFF,TGTGCCATCTCAGGGGGCCTTGCCGGGGAGCTGTTTTTT
NA,TRBD1,TRBJ1-2,TRBV5-4,CASSIRQGKEYGYTF,TGTGCCAGCAGCATAAGACAGGGAAAGGAGTATGGCTACACCTTC
NA,TRBD2,TRBJ2-1,TRBV2,CASSEARREGQRHEQFF,TGTGCCAGCAGTGAAGCGCGCCGGGAGGGCCAACGGCATGAGCAGTTCTTC
NA,TRBD2,TRBJ2-7,TRBV9,CASSVSGGLVRNEQYF,TGTGCCAGCAGCGTCAGCGGGGGCCTGGTTAGGAACGAGCAGTACTTC
NA,NA,TRBJ2-2,TRBV27,CASRGPGAGELFF,TGTGCCAGCAGGGGGCCTGGAGCCGGGGAGCTGTTTTTT
NA,NA,TRBJ2-3,TRBV7-9,CASSLGRRRGDTQYF,TGTGCCAGCAGCTTAGGGAGAAGGCGGGGAGATACGCAGTATTTT
NA,NA,TRBJ2-1,TRBV6-6,CASIFREQFF,TGTGCCAGCATCTTCCGGGAGCAGTTCTTC